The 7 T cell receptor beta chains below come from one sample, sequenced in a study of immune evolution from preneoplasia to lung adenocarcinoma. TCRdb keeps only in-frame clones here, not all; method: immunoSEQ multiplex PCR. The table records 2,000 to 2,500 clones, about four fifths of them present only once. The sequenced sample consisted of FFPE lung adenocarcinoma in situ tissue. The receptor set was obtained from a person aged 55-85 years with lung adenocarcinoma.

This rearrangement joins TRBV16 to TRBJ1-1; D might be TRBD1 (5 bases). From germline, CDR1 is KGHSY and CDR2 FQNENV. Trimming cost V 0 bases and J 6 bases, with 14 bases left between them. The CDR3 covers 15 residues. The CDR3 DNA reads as TGTGCCAGCAGCCAATCGGTTGGGGGGAGCCCTGAAGCTTTCTTT. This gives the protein CASSQSVGGSPEAFF.

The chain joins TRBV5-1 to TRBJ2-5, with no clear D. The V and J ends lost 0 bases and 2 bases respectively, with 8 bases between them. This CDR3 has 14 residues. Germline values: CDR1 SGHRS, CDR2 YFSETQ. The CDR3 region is CASSLGALQETQYF. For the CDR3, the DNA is TGCGCCAGCAGCTTGGGGGCGTTACAAGAGACCCAGTACTTC. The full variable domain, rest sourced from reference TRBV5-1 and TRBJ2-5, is KAGVTQTPRYLIKTRGQQVTLSCSPISGHRSVSWYQQTPGQGLQFLFEYFSETQRNKGNFPGRFSGRQFSNSRSEMNVSTLELGDSALYLCASSLGALQETQYFGPGTRLLVL.

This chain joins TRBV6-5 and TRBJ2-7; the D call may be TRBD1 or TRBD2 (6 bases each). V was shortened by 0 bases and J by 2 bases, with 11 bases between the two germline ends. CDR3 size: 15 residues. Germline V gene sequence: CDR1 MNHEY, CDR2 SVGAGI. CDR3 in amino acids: CASSYSKGGTYEQYF. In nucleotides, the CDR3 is TGTGCCAGCAGTTACTCGAAAGGGGGGACCTACGAGCAGTACTTC.

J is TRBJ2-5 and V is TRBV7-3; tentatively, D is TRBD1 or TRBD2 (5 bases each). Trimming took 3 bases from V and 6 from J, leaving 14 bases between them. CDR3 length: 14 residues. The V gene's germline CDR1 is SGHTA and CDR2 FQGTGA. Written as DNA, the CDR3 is TGTGCCAGCAGCTTTGATGGGGGTTTTCAGACCCAGTACTTC. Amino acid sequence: CASSFDGGFQTQYF.

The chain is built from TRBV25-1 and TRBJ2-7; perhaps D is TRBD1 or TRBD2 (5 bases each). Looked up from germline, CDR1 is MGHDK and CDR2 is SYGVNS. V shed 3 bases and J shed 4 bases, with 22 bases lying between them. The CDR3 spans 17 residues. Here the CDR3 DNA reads TGTGCCAGCAGTGATGGATTTGGGGCAGGGAGTATTTACGAGCAGTACTTC. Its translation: CASSDGFGAGSIYEQYF.

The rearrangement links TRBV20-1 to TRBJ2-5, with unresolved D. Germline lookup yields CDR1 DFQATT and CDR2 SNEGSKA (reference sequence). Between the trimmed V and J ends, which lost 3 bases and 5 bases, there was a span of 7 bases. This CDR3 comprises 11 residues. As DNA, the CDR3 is TGCAGTGCTAGTGCGCCGGAGACCCAGTACTTC. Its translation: CSASAPETQYF.

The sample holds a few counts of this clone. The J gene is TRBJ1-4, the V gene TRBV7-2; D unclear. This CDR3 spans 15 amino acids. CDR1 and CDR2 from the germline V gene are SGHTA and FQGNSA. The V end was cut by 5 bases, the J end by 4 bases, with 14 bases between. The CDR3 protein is CASSPRVGFNEKLFF. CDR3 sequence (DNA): TGTGCCAGCAGCCCCAGAGTAGGGTTTAATGAAAAACTGTTTTTT.